The present entry profiles one T cell receptor (beta chain) with its context. Its antigen remains unidentified. The source of the sample is a study of shared clonotypes between healthy human individuals. Study-wide findings and caveats: Blood alone was sampled, and tissue repertoires likely differ.

Per germline, CDR1 SGHVS and CDR2 FQNEAQ. CDR3 size: 15 residues. V lost 1 base and J lost 0, with 10 bases in between. Original handling: As immunoSEQ supplied junction-only sequences (without quality scores), filtering differed. Produced via immunoSEQ multiplex PCR; TCRdb's table is partial and in-frame only. For V, J and clone size, that table is used; D and trimming come from the DNA. The table records roughly 760,000 clones, approximately 79% of them present only once. The clonotype was recovered from a woman aged 30 to 39 in good health. V usage is TRBV7-8 and J usage is TRBJ2-7, with D perhaps TRBD1 (5 bases). The sequencing input was memory CD4+ T cells sorted from blood. The subset was: CD45RA-negative fraction. The CDR3 DNA sequence: TGTGCCAGCAGCTTAGTCGCCCAGGGCTCCTACGAGCAGTACTTC. This sequence encodes CASSLVAQGSYEQYF. The full variable domain, completed using reference TRBV7-8 and TRBJ2-7, is GAGVSQSPRYKVAKRGQDVALRCDPISGHVSLFWYQQALGQGPEFLTYFQNEAQLDKSGLPSDRFFAERPEGSVSTLKIQRTQQEDSAVYLCASSLVAQGSYEQYFGPGTRLTVT.